These 27 T cell receptor beta chains share one sample of origin, sequenced in a study of cytomegalovirus exposure and HLA in healthy donors. PCR primers comprised 60 Vbeta and 13 Jbeta primers. Sequencing used immunoSEQ multiplex PCR; TCRdb keeps in-frame clones, though not all of them. Of some 110,000 clones listed, more than 65% were seen once; the top ten hold about 0.8%. Sequencing used PBMCs. The receptors here all came from a boy under 18 in good health and CMV-seronegative.

The rearrangement links TRBV21-1 to TRBJ1-5; the D call in the table, TRBD1, was not verified against the DNA. TRBV21-1 is marked as a pseudogene. CDR3 length: 18 residues. The CDR3 DNA is TGTGCCAGCAGCCCTGGGGGCAGATGTGTTGGTGGCAATCAGCCCCAGCATTTT. Amino acid sequence: CASSPGGRCVGGNQPQHF.

This clone was picked up a small number of times. This chain uses TRBV7-2 with TRBJ1-4; D is uncertain. This CDR3 spans 12 amino acids. Trimming shortened V by 5 bases and J by 8 bases, and 9 bases separated the two germline ends. Germline lookup yields CDR1 SGHTA and CDR2 FQGNSA. CDR3 sequence: CASSRSDEKLFF. The CDR3 DNA follows: TGTGCCAGCAGCCGGAGTGACGAAAAACTGTTTTTT.

This sequence joins TRBV19 and TRBJ2-7; no firm D call. The CDR3 totals 13 residues. Germline V gene lookup returns CDR1 LNHDA and CDR2 SQIVND (reference sequence). The germline V and J ends were trimmed by 7 bases and 1 base, with 11 bases remaining between them. CDR3 coding DNA: TGTGCCAGTACCGCCGACGGGTCCTACGAGCAGTACTTC. It translates to CASTADGSYEQYF.

V and J are TRBV6-5 and TRBJ2-7, with a weak D call TRBD2 (5 bases). The CDR3 contains 15 residues. Germline assignment: CDR1 MNHEY and CDR2 SVGAGI. V lost 2 bases and J 6 bases, leaving 17 bases between the germline ends. The DNA for the CDR3 is TGTGCCAGCAGTTACCATCGGACTCCCCCACCCGAGCAGTACTTC. This gives the protein CASSYHRTPPPEQYF.

The rearrangement joins TRBV19 to TRBJ1-4; 8 bases are a match to TRBD1. The CDR3 is 14 residues long. The ends lost 7 bases at V and 4 bases at J; junction bases unmatched: 5. The germline CDR1 and CDR2 sequences are LNHDA and SQIVND (reference sequence). CDR3 loop: CASTPTGDNEKLFF. The CDR3 nucleotides are TGTGCCAGTACCCCGACAGGGGATAATGAAAAACTGTTTTTT.

V usage is TRBV18 and J usage is TRBJ1-1; the D gene is possibly TRBD1 (6 bases). CDR3 length: 15 amino acids. Germline V gene lookup returns CDR1 KGHSH and CDR2 LQKENI. V was trimmed by 6 bases and J by 5 bases, leaving 19 bases between them. CDR3 nucleotides: TGTGCCAGCTCCCCAGTGGGGGGGCAAGGGACTGAAGCTTTCTTT. Residues: CASSPVGGQGTEAFF.

The chain employs TRBV28 and TRBJ2-7, with D uncertain. The CDR3 is made up of 12 amino acids. V shed 1 base and J shed 6 bases, with 7 bases lying between them. Germline assignment: CDR1 MDHEN and CDR2 SYDVKM. The DNA of the CDR3 is TGTGCCAGCAGTTTATCCCGAGGCGAGCAGTACTTC. It yields the protein CASSLSRGEQYF.

The gene calls are TRBV28 and TRBJ2-7; the match to TRBD2 covers 11 bases. The CDR3 covers 17 residues. With 6 bases clipped from V and 4 bases from J, the junction kept 14 bases outside the gene matches. Germline V gene data show CDR1 as MDHEN and CDR2 as SYDVKM. The CDR3 DNA reads as TGTGCCAGCAGCAGTGGACTAGCGGGTGCACGAGGGTACGAGCAGTACTTC. It codes for CASSSGLAGARGYEQYF. Together with reference TRBV28 and TRBJ2-7, the CDR3 gives the full variable domain: DVKVTQSSRYLVKRTGEKVFLECVQDMDHENMFWYRQDPGLGLRLIYFSYDVKMKEKGDIPEGYSVSREKKERFSLILESASTNQTSMYLCASSSGLAGARGYEQYFGPGTRLTVT.

The chain is built from TRBV30 and TRBJ2-3, with 12 bases lining up with TRBD2. Germline V gives CDR1 GTSNPN, CDR2 SVGIG (reference sequence). V trimming: 2 bases; J trimming: 6 bases; junction bases outside the gene matches: 12. This CDR3 contains 17 residues. The CDR3: CAWSLTRLAGDVDTQYF. The CDR3 DNA reads TGTGCCTGGAGTCTAACCCGACTAGCGGGAGACGTGGATACGCAGTATTTT.

This chain uses TRBV7-2 with TRBJ2-5; D call uncertain. The V gene's germline CDR1 is SGHTA and CDR2 FQGNSA. This CDR3 region has 12 residues. The ends were cut back, 2 bases at V and 5 bases at J, with 6 bases in the middle. Here the CDR3 DNA reads TGTGCCAGCAGCTTATTTCAGGAGACCCAGTACTTC. This gives the protein CASSLFQETQYF.

The chain carries TRBV6-6 and TRBJ2-7; 8 nucleotides agree with TRBD1. The ends lost 3 bases at V and 2 bases at J; junction bases unmatched: 6. CDR1 is MNHNY, CDR2 SVGAGI, per germline (reference sequence). This CDR3 has 15 residues. CDR3 DNA: TGTGCCAGCAGTTATTTGGACAGGGCCACCTACGAGCAGTACTTC. Protein sequence: CASSYLDRATYEQYF.

This clone was picked up one time. The chain has TRBV11-2 and TRBJ1-2; D unresolved. The CDR3 loop spans 13 amino acids. Trimming took 1 base from V and 3 from J, leaving 6 bases between them. The germline V gene has CDR1 SGHAT and CDR2 FQNNGV. CDR3 DNA sequence: TGTGCCAGCAGCTTAGTCCCAGACTATGGCTACACCTTC. Its translation: CASSLVPDYGYTF. Variable domain in full (rest from reference TRBV11-2 and TRBJ1-2): EAGVAQSPRYKIIEKRQSVAFWCNPISGHATLYWYQQILGQGPKLLIQFQNNGVVDDSQLPKDRFSAERLKGVDSTLKIQPAKLEDSAVYLCASSLVPDYGYTFGSGTRLTVV.

The J gene is TRBJ2-7, the V gene TRBV6-5; TRBD1 aligns across 9 bases. Looked up from germline, CDR1 is MNHEY and CDR2 is SVGAGI. The V and J ends lost 4 bases and 3 bases, in that order; junction bases with no gene match: 4. The CDR3 has 14 residues. CDR3 protein: CASSSRTGDYEQYF. As DNA, the CDR3 is TGTGCCAGCAGTTCCCGGACAGGGGACTACGAGCAGTACTTC.

The chain links TRBV7-9 to TRBJ2-1, with D perhaps matching TRBD2 (5 bases). The CDR3 spans 15 residues. Per the germline V gene, CDR1 is SEHNR and CDR2 is FQNEAQ (reference sequence). V lost 4 bases, J lost 0 bases, and 10 bases lay in between. The CDR3 reads CASSSDYISYNEQFF. The CDR3 DNA reads as TGTGCCAGCAGCTCCGACTACATCTCCTACAATGAGCAGTTCTTC.

The chain joins TRBV9 to TRBJ2-7; D remains unclear. The germline gives CDR1 SGDLS, CDR2 YYNGEE. V lost 3 bases and J 3 bases, leaving 10 bases between the germline ends. The CDR3 is 13 residues long. CDR3 nucleotide sequence: TGTGCCAGCAGCGCGCCCCCGGTCTACGAGCAGTACTTC. Its translation is CASSAPPVYEQYF.

The V and J genes are TRBV27 and TRBJ2-2; no clear D. V gave up 2 bases and J gave up 6 bases, with 4 bases separating them. CDR3 length equals 12 residues. Germline V gives CDR1 MNHEY, CDR2 SMNVEV (reference sequence). CDR3 in DNA: TGTGCCAGCAGTTTAGGCCCCGGGGAGCTGTTTTTT. This translates into CASSLGPGELFF.

The chain is built from TRBV10-3 and TRBJ1-4; D gene uncertain. Between the trimmed V and J ends, which lost 3 bases and 0 bases, there was a span of 11 bases. There are 16 residues in the CDR3. Looked up from germline, CDR1 is ENHRY and CDR2 is SYGVKD. CDR3 nucleotide sequence: TGTGCCATCAGTGAAGGTGGGCTTGCAACTAATGAAAAACTGTTTTTT. It encodes CAISEGGLATNEKLFF.

This clone was recorded a few times. The chain links TRBV4-3 to TRBJ2-7; TRBD2 might be the D (5 bases). V lost 1 base, J lost 0 bases, and 7 bases lay in between. CDR3 size: 14 residues. Per germline, CDR1 LGHNA and CDR2 YSLEER. For the CDR3, the DNA is TGCGCCAGCAGCCAAGGGAGGACCTCCTACGAGCAGTACTTC. Translation gives CASSQGRTSYEQYF.

The J gene is TRBJ2-7, the V gene TRBV4-3, with D perhaps TRBD1 (5 bases). The CDR3 spans 14 residues. The V gene's germline CDR1 is LGHNA and CDR2 YSLEER. Trimming shortened V by 0 bases and J by 0 bases, and 6 bases separated the two germline ends. The CDR3 here is CASSQDGASYEQYF. The CDR3 region has the DNA TGCGCCAGCAGCCAAGATGGGGCCTCCTACGAGCAGTACTTC.

For the CDR3, the DNA is TGTGCCAGCAGCTTACGGGTCGTAAATAACAGGGAAACCCAGTACTTC. Encoded protein: CASSLRVVNNRETQYF. V is TRBV11-1 and J is TRBJ2-5, with D maybe TRBD1 (6 bases). This CDR3 is built from 16 residues. Germline V gives CDR1 SGHAT, CDR2 FQDESV (reference sequence). The V gene lost 2 bases and the J gene lost 8 bases, with 21 bases spanning the gap.

This chain joins TRBV25-1 and TRBJ2-3, with TRBD1 matching 9 bases. This CDR3 has 16 residues. Germline CDR1 reads MGHDK; CDR2 reads SYGVNS. V lost 5 bases to trimming and J lost 1 base; unmatched junction nucleotides: 7. CDR3 loop: CASSPRDRVGTDTQYF. The DNA of the CDR3 is TGTGCCAGCAGTCCCCGGGACAGGGTAGGCACAGATACGCAGTATTTT.

This chain uses TRBV9 with TRBJ1-4; the D is unclear. The CDR3 has 15 residues. Germline values: CDR1 SGDLS, CDR2 YYNGEE. Trimming took off 3 bases at V and 1 base at J, with 10 bases between the two ends. CDR3: CASSAHGGTNEKLFF. CDR3 coding DNA: TGTGCCAGCAGCGCACACGGAGGAACTAATGAAAAACTGTTTTTT. Looking up the rest from reference TRBV9 and TRBJ1-4 gives the full variable domain: DSGVTQTPKHLITATGQRVTLRCSPRSGDLSVYWYQQSLDQGLQFLIQYYNGEERAKGNILERFSAQQFPDLHSELNLSSLELGDSALYFCASSAHGGTNEKLFFGSGTQLSVL.

This sequence joins TRBV19 and TRBJ2-3; 10 bases match TRBD2. J lost 2 bases, V lost 8 bases, and 10 bases had no gene match. The CDR3 is 16 residues long. The germline V gene has CDR1 LNHDA and CDR2 SQIVND (reference sequence). The CDR3 nucleotides are TGTGCCAGTGTCCTAGCGGGGGCTTTCTTCACAGATACGCAGTATTTT. It codes for CASVLAGAFFTDTQYF.

This clone was seen only once. V is TRBV6-6 and J is TRBJ2-2; D gene uncertain. V lost 2 bases and J lost 3, with 13 bases in between. The CDR3 has 16 amino acids. Germline CDR1 MNHNY, CDR2 SVGAGI (reference sequence). DNA for the CDR3: TGTGCCAGCAGTTACAGAGGTGTGTCGCACACCGGGGAGCTGTTTTTT. This encodes CASSYRGVSHTGELFF.

This clone was seen only once. The chain recombines TRBV5-8 with TRBJ1-1; D remains unclear. V lost 4 bases and J lost 0, with 16 bases in between. The CDR3 is 16 amino acids. CDR1 and CDR2 from the germline V gene are SGHTS and YDEGEE. CDR3: CASSTPPEWMNTEAFF. DNA of the CDR3: TGTGCCAGCAGCACCCCACCGGAGTGGATGAACACTGAAGCTTTCTTT.

The chain joins TRBV9 to TRBJ1-1; D call uncertain. V shed 3 bases and J shed 5 bases, with 14 bases lying between them. CDR3 length equals 14 residues. Germline V gene lookup returns CDR1 SGDLS and CDR2 YYNGEE. CDR3 nucleotide sequence: TGTGCCAGCAGCGAGACCCTGTGGGAGACTGAAGCTTTCTTT. Protein sequence: CASSETLWETEAFF. Full variable domain (rest looked up from reference TRBV9 and TRBJ1-1): DSGVTQTPKHLITATGQRVTLRCSPRSGDLSVYWYQQSLDQGLQFLIQYYNGEERAKGNILERFSAQQFPDLHSELNLSSLELGDSALYFCASSETLWETEAFFGQGTRLTVV.

In DNA, the CDR3 is TGTGCCTGGAGTCTAAGCGGTAAGAGAAACAATCAGCCCCAGCATTTT. Translation gives CAWSLSGKRNNQPQHF. V and J are TRBV30 and TRBJ1-5, with D unclear. This CDR3 comprises 16 residues. The V end lost 2 bases, the J end lost 3 bases, and 17 bases lay between the germline ends. The V gene's germline CDR1 is GTSNPN and CDR2 SVGIG (reference sequence).